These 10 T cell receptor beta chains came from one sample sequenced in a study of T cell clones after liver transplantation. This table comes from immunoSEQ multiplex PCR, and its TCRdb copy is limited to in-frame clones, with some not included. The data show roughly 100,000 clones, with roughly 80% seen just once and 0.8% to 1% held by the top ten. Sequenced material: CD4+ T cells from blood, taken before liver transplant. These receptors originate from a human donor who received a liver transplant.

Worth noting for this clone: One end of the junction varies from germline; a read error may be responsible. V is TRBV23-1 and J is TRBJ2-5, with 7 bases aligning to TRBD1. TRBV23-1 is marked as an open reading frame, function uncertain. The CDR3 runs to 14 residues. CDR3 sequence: CASIQQGNQETQYF. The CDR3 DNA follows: TGCGCCAGCATTCAACAGGGGAATCAAGAGACCCAGTACTTC.

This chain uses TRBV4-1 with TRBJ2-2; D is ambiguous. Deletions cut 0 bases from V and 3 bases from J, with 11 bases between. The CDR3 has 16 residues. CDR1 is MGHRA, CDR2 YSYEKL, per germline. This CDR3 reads CASSQELGQYTGELFF. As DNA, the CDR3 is TGCGCCAGCAGCCAAGAACTCGGGCAGTACACCGGGGAGCTGTTTTTT.

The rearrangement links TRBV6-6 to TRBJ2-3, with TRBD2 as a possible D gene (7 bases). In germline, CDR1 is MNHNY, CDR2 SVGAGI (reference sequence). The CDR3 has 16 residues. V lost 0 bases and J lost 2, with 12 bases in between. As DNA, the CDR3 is TGTGCCAGCAGTTACTCAGGCGGGGGCCTCACAGATACGCAGTATTTT. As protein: CASSYSGGGLTDTQYF.

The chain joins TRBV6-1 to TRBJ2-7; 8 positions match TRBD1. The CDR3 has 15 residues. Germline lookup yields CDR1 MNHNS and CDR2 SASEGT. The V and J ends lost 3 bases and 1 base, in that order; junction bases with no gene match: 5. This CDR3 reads CASSDFGQGSYEQYF. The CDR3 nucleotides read TGTGCCAGCAGTGATTTCGGACAGGGATCCTACGAGCAGTACTTC.

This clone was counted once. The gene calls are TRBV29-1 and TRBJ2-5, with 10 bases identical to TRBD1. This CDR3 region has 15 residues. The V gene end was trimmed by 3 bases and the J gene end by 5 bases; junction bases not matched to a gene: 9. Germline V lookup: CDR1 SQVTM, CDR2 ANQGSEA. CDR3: CSVEAWDRGRETQYF. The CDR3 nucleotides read TGCAGCGTTGAGGCTTGGGACAGGGGAAGGGAGACCCAGTACTTC.

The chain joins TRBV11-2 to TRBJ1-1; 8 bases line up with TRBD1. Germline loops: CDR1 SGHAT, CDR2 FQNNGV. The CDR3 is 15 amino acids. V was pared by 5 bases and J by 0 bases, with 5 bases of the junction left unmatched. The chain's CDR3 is CASSPQGGLNTEAFF. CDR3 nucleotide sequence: TGTGCCAGCAGCCCACAGGGGGGTTTGAACACTGAAGCTTTCTTT. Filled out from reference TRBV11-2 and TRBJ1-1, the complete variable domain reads EAGVAQSPRYKIIEKRQSVAFWCNPISGHATLYWYQQILGQGPKLLIQFQNNGVVDDSQLPKDRFSAERLKGVDSTLKIQPAKLEDSAVYLCASSPQGGLNTEAFFGQGTRLTVV.

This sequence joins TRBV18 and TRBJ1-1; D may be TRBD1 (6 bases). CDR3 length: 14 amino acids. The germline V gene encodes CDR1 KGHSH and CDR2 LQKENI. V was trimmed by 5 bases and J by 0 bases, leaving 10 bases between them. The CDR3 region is CASSSTGMNTEAFF. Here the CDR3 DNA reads TGTGCCAGCTCATCGACAGGTATGAACACTGAAGCTTTCTTT.

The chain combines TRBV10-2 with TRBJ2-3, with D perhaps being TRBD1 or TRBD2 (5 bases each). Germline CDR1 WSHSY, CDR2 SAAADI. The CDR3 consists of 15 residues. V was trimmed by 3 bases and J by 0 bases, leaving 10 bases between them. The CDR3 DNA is TGCGCCAGCAGTGATTACCGGGACAGCACAGATACGCAGTATTTT. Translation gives CASSDYRDSTDTQYF.

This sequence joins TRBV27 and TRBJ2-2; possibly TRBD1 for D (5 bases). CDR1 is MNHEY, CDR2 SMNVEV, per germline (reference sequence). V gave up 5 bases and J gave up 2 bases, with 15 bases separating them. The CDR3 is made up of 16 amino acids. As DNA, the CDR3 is TGTGCCAGCAGTGTTGCCGGCAGGGTTAACACCGGGGAGCTGTTTTTT. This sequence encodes CASSVAGRVNTGELFF.

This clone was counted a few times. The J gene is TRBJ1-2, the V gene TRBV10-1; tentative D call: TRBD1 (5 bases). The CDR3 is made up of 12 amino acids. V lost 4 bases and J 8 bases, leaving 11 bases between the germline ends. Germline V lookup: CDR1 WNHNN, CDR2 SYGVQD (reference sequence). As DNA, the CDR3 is TGCGCCAGCAGTGGGGACGGAGGGGGCTACACCTTC. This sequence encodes CASSGDGGGYTF.